What follows is one TCR beta chain and its context. Trimming left V 4 bases short and J 3 bases short, with 7 bases between. CDR1 LGHNA and CDR2 YNFKEQ come from the germline V gene. This CDR3 spans 13 amino acids. In terms of age and location, participants ranged from about 18 to 90 years and lived in roughly 22 US areas. Participant reports of clinical history set cohort assignment. For recovered donors of Cohort 3, there were two negative PCRs, clearance, or symptom resolution. The sample belongs to a study of blood T cell repertoires in COVID-19. As for the study in general: PBMCs, B-cell-depleted T cells, or T cells were the source of the cDNA or gDNA that made up the material.

Libraries were prepared by immunoSEQ multiplex PCR; TCRdb keeps only in-frame clonotypes and omits some of them. The repertoire holds 250,000 to 350,000 clones, with 85% to 90% as singletons. Sequenced input: PBMCs or T cells enriched from blood (not recorded which). The TCR sequence derives from a woman aged 18-30 years who had recovered from COVID-19. The chain has TRBV4-2 and TRBJ1-3; D not resolved. CDR3 in amino acids: CASSPAVGNTIYF. The CDR3 coding sequence is TGTGCCAGCAGCCCTGCAGTTGGAAACACCATATATTTT.